This T cell receptor beta chain was found in a study of blood T cell repertoires in COVID-19. Study overall: Specimens from acute and convalescent COVID-19 originated in the United States, Italy and Spain.

This CDR3 contains 13 residues. The V gene end was trimmed by 3 bases and the J gene end by 6 bases; junction bases not matched to a gene: 2. CDR1 and CDR2 from the germline V gene are KGHSH and LQKENI. Original processing notes: Estimation of nucleated cell counts relied on the amplification of reference gene primers. Using immunoSEQ multiplex PCR, the repertoire was profiled, and TCRdb retains in-frame clones only, with some absent. The V and J calls and clone size come from that table; D and trimming were worked out from the DNA. The sample yields tens of thousands of clones, 82% seen once. This TCR derives from a human donor with acute or convalescent COVID-19. The donor label of this sample is uncertain. V is TRBV18 and J is TRBJ1-2, with 9 nucleotides matching TRBD1. Sequenced input: peripheral blood. The DNA of the CDR3 is TGTGCCAGCTCACCTGGGACAGGGAATGGCTACACCTTC. It yields the protein CASSPGTGNGYTF.